This TCR beta chain was identified in a study of shared clonotypes between healthy human individuals. Notes on the study in general: Generally, naive subsets came out with larger estimated richness than memory subsets.

This clone was seen just once. Its antigen is undetermined. Measured with immunoSEQ multiplex PCR; TCRdb has only the in-frame clones, and not every one. The sample holds about 1.1 million clones, approximately 75% seen once. Sequenced sample: memory CD4+ T cells from PBMCs. Described subset: CD45RA-negative fraction. The sequence was obtained from a man aged 18 to 29 in good health. Some clones in this sample may be carry-over from other donors' samples.

The CDR3 reads CASSDSLGHYNEQFF. DNA of the CDR3: TGTGCCAGCAGCGACAGTTTGGGCCATTACAATGAGCAGTTCTTC. The rearrangement uses TRBV9 and TRBJ2-1; D remains unclear. The CDR3 extends over 15 amino acids. CDR1 SGDLS and CDR2 YYNGEE come from the germline V gene. V was clipped by 3 bases and J by 4 bases, with 14 bases between them.